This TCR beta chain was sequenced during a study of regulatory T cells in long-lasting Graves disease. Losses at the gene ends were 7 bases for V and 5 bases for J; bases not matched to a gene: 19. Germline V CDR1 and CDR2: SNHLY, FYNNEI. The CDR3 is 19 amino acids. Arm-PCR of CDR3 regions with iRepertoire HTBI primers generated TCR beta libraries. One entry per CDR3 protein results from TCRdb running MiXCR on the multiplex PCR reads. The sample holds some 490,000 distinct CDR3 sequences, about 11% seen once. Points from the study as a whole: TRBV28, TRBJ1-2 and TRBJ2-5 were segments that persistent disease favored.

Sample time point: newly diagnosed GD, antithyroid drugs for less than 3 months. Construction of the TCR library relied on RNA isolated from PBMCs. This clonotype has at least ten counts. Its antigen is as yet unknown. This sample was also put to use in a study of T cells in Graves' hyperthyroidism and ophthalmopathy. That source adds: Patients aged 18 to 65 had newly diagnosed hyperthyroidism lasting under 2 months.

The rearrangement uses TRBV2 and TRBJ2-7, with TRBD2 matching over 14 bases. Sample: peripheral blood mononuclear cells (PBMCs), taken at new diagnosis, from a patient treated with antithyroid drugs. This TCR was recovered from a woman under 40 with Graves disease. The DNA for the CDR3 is TGTGCCAGCAATCTGGGGATTGGGACTAGCGGGAGTTCGCGCCACGAGCAGTACTTC. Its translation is CASNLGIGTSGSSRHEQYF.